The 29 T cell receptor beta chains below come from one sample, sequenced in a study of blood T cell repertoires in COVID-19. Generated by immunoSEQ multiplex PCR, the TCRdb table keeps only in-frame clones and is missing some. The table records under 300,000 clones, approximately 89% of them present only once. The specimen sequenced was PBMCs or T cells enriched from blood (not recorded which). The receptors shown here come from a woman aged 60-75 years who had recovered from COVID-19.

The rearrangement links TRBV6-4 to TRBJ1-2, with 8 nucleotides matching TRBD1. This CDR3 region has 13 residues. With V trimmed by 5 bases and J by 4 bases, 3 bases remained unmatched. Germline V gene sequence: CDR1 MRHNA, CDR2 SNTAGT. The CDR3 here is CASSIGQGYGYTF. The CDR3 DNA reads TGTGCCAGCAGTATAGGACAGGGCTATGGCTACACCTTC.

This clone was recorded only once. This sample includes further DNA sequences coding for the same CDR3. The chain combines TRBV7-9 with TRBJ1-1; 7 nucleotides align to TRBD1. This CDR3 spans 14 amino acids. From germline, CDR1 is SEHNR and CDR2 FQNEAQ (reference sequence). Trimming at V came to 3 bases and at J to 1 base, leaving 2 bases not matched to a gene. The CDR3 here is CASSLTGRNTEAFF. In DNA form, the CDR3 reads TGTGCCAGCAGCTTGACAGGGAGGAACACTGAAGCTTTCTTT. Full variable domain (remainder filled in from reference TRBV7-9 and TRBJ1-1): DTGVSQNPRHKITKRGQNVTFRCDPISEHNRLYWYRQTLGQGPEFLTYFQNEAQLEKSRLLSDRFSAERPKGSFSTLEIQRTEQGDSAMYLCASSLTGRNTEAFFGQGTRLTVV.

The rearrangement links TRBV5-1 to TRBJ2-3, with D tentatively TRBD1 (6 bases). The CDR3 loop spans 14 amino acids. V gave up 4 bases and J gave up 0 bases, with 9 bases separating them. Germline CDR1 and CDR2: SGHRS and YFSETQ. The chain's CDR3 is CASSQGQSTDTQYF. The CDR3 DNA is TGCGCCAGCAGCCAAGGACAGAGCACAGATACGCAGTATTTT.

V is TRBV27 and J is TRBJ1-1; 8 nucleotides align to TRBD1. The CDR3 runs 14 residues. The J segment lost 11 bases and the V segment lost 4 bases, leaving 12 bases of the junction unmatched. Germline assignment: CDR1 MNHEY and CDR2 SMNVEV (reference sequence). The DNA for the CDR3 is TGTGCCAGCAGTTCCGAGGGGCACAGGGGGAAGGCTTTCTTT. It translates to CASSSEGHRGKAFF.

Only one count was recorded for this clone. This chain connects TRBV3-1 (or the pseudogene TRBV3-2) to TRBJ2-2; D unclear. In germline, CDR1 is LGHDT, CDR2 YNNKEL (reference sequence). V was pared by 5 bases and J by 5 bases, with 9 bases between. The CDR3 is 13 residues long. In DNA form, the CDR3 reads TGTGCCAGCAGCTACTCTGTGACCGGGGAGCTGTTTTTT. Residues: CASSYSVTGELFF.

This chain links TRBV27 with TRBJ2-7, with TRBD2 identical over 9 bases. V lost 1 base to trimming and J lost 2 bases; unmatched junction nucleotides: 3. This CDR3 region has 15 residues. CDR1 and CDR2 from the germline V gene are MNHEY and SMNVEV (reference sequence). DNA for the CDR3: TGTGCCAGCAGTTTATACCCTAGCGGGGCCTACGAGCAGTACTTC. It yields the protein CASSLYPSGAYEQYF.

This clone was found a few times. The chain links TRBV28 to TRBJ1-1, with TRBD1 matching 7 bases. J was trimmed by 8 bases and V by 5 bases; bases with no gene match: 5. Germline loops: CDR1 MDHEN, CDR2 SYDVKM. The CDR3 runs to 12 residues. The CDR3 DNA follows: TGTGCCAGCAGTACAGGCAGGGGGGAAGCTTTCTTT. It codes for CASSTGRGEAFF.

This clone has just a few counts. This chain uses TRBV3-1 (or the pseudogene TRBV3-2) with TRBJ1-2; D is unresolved. CDR1 and CDR2 (germline): LGHDT, YNNKEL (reference sequence). V lost 10 bases, J lost 2 bases, and 11 bases lay in between. The CDR3 length is 12 residues. The CDR3 reads CATSTSNYGYTF. The CDR3 DNA sequence: TGTGCCACCTCGACAAGCAACTATGGCTACACCTTC.

This sequence joins TRBV7-8 and TRBJ2-5, with D possibly TRBD1 on 6 matching bases. The V gene lost 6 bases and the J gene lost 0 bases, with 11 bases spanning the gap. This CDR3 is built from 14 residues. Germline assignment: CDR1 SGHVS and CDR2 FQNEAQ. This CDR3 is CASRPRQDQETQYF. The CDR3 DNA reads as TGTGCCAGCAGACCCCGACAGGACCAAGAGACCCAGTACTTC. The full variable domain, completed using reference TRBV7-8 and TRBJ2-5, is GAGVSQSPRYKVAKRGQDVALRCDPISGHVSLFWYQQALGQGPEFLTYFQNEAQLDKSGLPSDRFFAERPEGSVSTLKIQRTQQEDSAVYLCASRPRQDQETQYFGPGTRLLVL.

The genes are TRBV25-1 and TRBJ1-4, with D unresolved. The ends were cut back, 4 bases at V and 6 bases at J, with 6 bases in the middle. The CDR3 sequence is 12 residues long. Germline V lookup: CDR1 MGHDK, CDR2 SYGVNS. CDR3 region: CASSAIDEKLFF. The CDR3 DNA is TGTGCCAGCAGTGCAATAGATGAAAAACTGTTTTTT.

CDR3 protein: CASSSGRGASYNEQFF. The CDR3 coding sequence is TGTGCCAGTAGTAGCGGGAGAGGGGCCTCCTACAATGAGCAGTTCTTC. The V and J genes are TRBV19 and TRBJ2-1; 7 nucleotides line up with TRBD2. The CDR3 covers 16 residues. The trim removed 4 bases at V and 0 bases at J, leaving 6 bases unmatched. The germline CDR1 and CDR2 sequences are LNHDA and SQIVND (reference sequence).

The chain uses TRBV11-3 and TRBJ1-6; 9 nucleotides agree with TRBD1. This CDR3 contains 15 residues. V was pared by 6 bases and J by 4 bases, with 4 bases of the junction left unmatched. Germline CDR1 is SGHNT and CDR2 is YENEEA. This CDR3 is CASRRTGEYNSPLHF. CDR3 sequence (DNA): TGTGCCAGCAGAAGGACAGGGGAGTATAATTCACCCCTCCACTTT.

V usage is TRBV9 and J usage is TRBJ2-3, with D possibly TRBD1 on 6 matching bases. The CDR3 contains 15 residues. From germline, CDR1 is SGDLS and CDR2 YYNGEE. Trimming removed 3 bases at V and 0 bases at J, with 11 bases between. In DNA, the CDR3 is TGTGCCAGCAGCGCCGGGACATATAGCACAGATACGCAGTATTTT. It codes for CASSAGTYSTDTQYF. Using reference TRBV9 and TRBJ2-3 for the parts outside the CDR3, the full variable domain is DSGVTQTPKHLITATGQRVTLRCSPRSGDLSVYWYQQSLDQGLQFLIQYYNGEERAKGNILERFSAQQFPDLHSELNLSSLELGDSALYFCASSAGTYSTDTQYFGPGTRLTVL.

The chain uses TRBV10-1 and TRBJ2-3; TRBD2 might be the D (5 bases). The CDR3 has 14 amino acids. Germline V gene data show CDR1 as WNHNN and CDR2 as SYGVQD (reference sequence). V lost 4 bases to trimming and J lost 2 bases, with 10 bases between them. CDR3: CASSAGKSTDTQYF. As DNA, the CDR3 is TGCGCCAGCAGTGCGGGGAAGTCCACAGATACGCAGTATTTT.

Remarks on this clone: At one of its ends the junction is not consistent with the germline gene, which may arise from a read error. The chain recombines TRBV2 with TRBJ2-7, with TRBD1 as a possible D gene (6 bases). Per the germline V gene, CDR1 is SNHLY and CDR2 is FYNNEI. The CDR3 has 11 residues. The CDR3 protein is CASSRGDNRNF. In nucleotides, the CDR3 is TGTGCCAGCAGTAGAGGGGACAACCGAAACTTC.

V gene TRBV3-1 (or the pseudogene TRBV3-2) combines with J gene TRBJ2-2, with a weak D call TRBD2 (6 bases). The germline V gene encodes CDR1 LGHDT and CDR2 YNNKEL (reference sequence). Trimming left V 4 bases short and J 3 bases short, with 15 bases between. CDR3 size: 16 residues. In DNA form, the CDR3 reads TGTGCCAGCAGCCGGGGACTCCACTTTGACACCGGGGAGCTGTTTTTT. Translation: CASSRGLHFDTGELFF.

The chain recombines TRBV10-1 with TRBJ1-1; TRBD1 is a possible D gene (6 bases). Germline CDR1 WNHNN, CDR2 SYGVQD (reference sequence). The CDR3 is made up of 14 amino acids. Between the trimmed V and J ends, which lost 3 bases and 10 bases, there was a span of 18 bases. The CDR3 DNA follows: TGCGCCAGCAGTGAAGGTTTTCGGGGGGCAACAGCTTTCTTT. The encoded protein is CASSEGFRGATAFF.

This rearrangement joins TRBV6-5 to TRBJ1-2; D is ambiguous. This CDR3 contains 14 residues. Germline CDR1 MNHEY, CDR2 SVGAGI. V lost 6 bases to trimming and J lost 4 bases, with 15 bases between them. The DNA of the CDR3 is TGTGCCAGCAGCCCAAGGACTGGGGTCTATGGCTACACCTTC. This sequence encodes CASSPRTGVYGYTF.

This sequence joins TRBV2 and TRBJ2-7; 10 nucleotides align to TRBD2. This CDR3 comprises 14 residues. The trim removed 10 bases at V and 4 bases at J, leaving 10 bases unmatched. Germline V CDR1 and CDR2: SNHLY, FYNNEI. Written as DNA, the CDR3 is TGTGCCACCGGGGGGGCTAGCGGGGGTTACGAGCAGTACTTC. Translation gives CATGGASGGYEQYF.

In regard to this clone: The sample has other DNA sequences that encode this CDR3 too. The rearrangement links TRBV19 to TRBJ2-7; 9 bases map to TRBD1. This CDR3 comprises 14 residues. The ends lost 7 bases at V and 4 bases at J; junction bases unmatched: 8. CDR1 and CDR2 (germline): LNHDA, SQIVND (reference sequence). CDR3 DNA: TGTGCCAGTACGCCGACAGGGGGTATTTACGAGCAGTACTTC. It specifies CASTPTGGIYEQYF.

The chain links TRBV9 to TRBJ2-3, with unresolved D. The CDR3 covers 12 residues. Germline loops: CDR1 SGDLS, CDR2 YYNGEE. Trimming took 0 bases from V and 8 from J, leaving 7 bases between them. CDR3 loop: CASSVVTGTQYF. The CDR3 DNA is TGTGCCAGCAGCGTAGTAACGGGTACGCAGTATTTT.

The chain uses TRBV7-9 and TRBJ1-1; D is undetermined. V was pared by 1 base and J by 0 bases, with 6 bases between. CDR3 length equals 14 residues. Germline-derived CDR1 and CDR2 are SEHNR and FQNEAQ (reference sequence). CDR3 sequence reads: CASSLGLMNTEAFF. In nucleotides, the CDR3 is TGTGCCAGCAGCTTAGGACTTATGAACACTGAAGCTTTCTTT.

The chain is built from TRBV4-2 and TRBJ1-2; D not resolved. The V end lost 0 bases, the J end lost 5 bases, and 13 bases lay between the germline ends. CDR1 is LGHNA and CDR2 is YNFKEQ in the germline V gene. This CDR3 spans 15 amino acids. The CDR3 coding sequence is TGTGCCAGCAGCCAAGATCCATCGCGGGCGTATGGCTACACCTTC. The encoded protein is CASSQDPSRAYGYTF.

This clone was seen a handful of times. The gene calls are TRBV24-1 and TRBJ2-1; the D is unclear. The CDR3 is 16 amino acids. Trimming removed 4 bases from V and 0 bases from J, with 12 bases in between. The germline CDR1 and CDR2 sequences are KGHDR and SFDVKD. DNA of the CDR3: TGTGCCACCAGTGACCAACGGGTGAGCTCCTACAATGAGCAGTTCTTC. This translates into CATSDQRVSSYNEQFF.

The chain employs TRBV6-5 and TRBJ1-1; D ambiguous. The CDR3 has 13 residues. Between the trimmed V and J ends, which lost 6 bases and 4 bases, there was a span of 12 bases. Looked up from germline, CDR1 is MNHEY and CDR2 is SVGAGI. CDR3 nucleotide sequence: TGTGCCAGCAGCCTTAACGTCGGCACTGAAGCTTTCTTT. Translation: CASSLNVGTEAFF.

This clone has a single count. V is TRBV9 and J is TRBJ1-4, with 7 bases aligning to TRBD1. This CDR3 contains 15 residues. The germline gives CDR1 SGDLS, CDR2 YYNGEE. The junction had 4 bases not matched to a gene; V was cut back by 2 bases and J by 3 bases. In nucleotides, the CDR3 is TGTGCCAGCAGCGTCACAGGGGCTCCTAATGAAAAACTGTTTTTT. This gives the protein CASSVTGAPNEKLFF.

This clone was recorded only once. The chain links TRBV18 to TRBJ1-2, with a tentative D call TRBD1 (5 bases). The CDR3 spans 14 residues. V was clipped by 3 bases and J by 5 bases, with 13 bases between them. Germline CDR1 and CDR2: KGHSH and LQKENI. Written as DNA, the CDR3 is TGTGCCAGCTCACCCGGCAGGGATTGGTATGGCTACACCTTC. This translates into CASSPGRDWYGYTF.

The chain couples TRBV6-1 to TRBJ2-2; 7 bases are a match to TRBD2. J lost 4 bases, V lost 3 bases, and 2 bases had no gene match. Germline loops: CDR1 MNHNS, CDR2 SASEGT. The CDR3 is 14 amino acids. The CDR3 coding sequence is TGTGCCAGCAGTGATTGGGGGGGCACCGGGGAGCTGTTTTTT. Amino acid sequence: CASSDWGGTGELFF.

The chain is built from TRBV11-2 and TRBJ1-6; 8 bases are shared with TRBD1. CDR3 size: 15 residues. Germline lookup yields CDR1 SGHAT and CDR2 FQNNGV. J gave up 10 bases and V 0 bases, and 5 bases lay outside the gene matches. CDR3 amino acids: CASSLDLDRASPLHF. The DNA of the CDR3 is TGTGCCAGCAGCTTAGATCTGGACAGGGCCTCACCCCTCCACTTT.